This T cell receptor beta chain was identified in a study of OX40 agonist ivuxolimab in advanced cancers. Background for the entire study: Ivuxolimab was an agonistic, fully human IgG2 monoclonal antibody directed against OX40 (CD134), a costimulatory receptor. The monotherapy dose-escalation portion (N of about 47 patients) of the phase I ivuxolimab trial is reported in the paper. Intravenous ivuxolimab was administered to patients every 2 weeks at six dose levels: 0.01, 0.1, 0.3, 1.5, 3 and 10 mg/kg. Among the 50 to 55 dose-escalation patients, 19 had hepatocellular carcinoma, 15 or so melanoma, 9 renal cell carcinoma and 9 head and neck cancer. In the dose-escalation cohort, 82.7% of patients were male, and the mean age was approximately 60 years with a range of 23 to 79. The purpose of peripheral TCRbeta sequencing was to test whether ivuxolimab changed TCR sequence diversity and led to clonal T-cell expansion. Partial responses occurred in three dose-escalation patients: two with cutaneous melanoma and one with hepatocellular carcinoma. Patients were allowed to have had prior anti-PD-1, anti-PD-L1 or anti-CTLA-4 therapy, and 40% of the dose-escalation patients had been treated with checkpoint inhibitors.

The trial excluded patients who had a history of autoimmune disease or who were on systemic immunosuppression. Peripheral blood for TCR sequencing was collected from all dose cohorts at baseline, on cycle 4 day 1, and on cycle 7 day 1. The samples were taken from a phase I, first-in-human, multicenter, open-label dose-escalation trial of ivuxolimab. Adults with locally advanced or metastatic head and neck squamous cell, hepatocellular, melanoma or renal cell carcinoma were enrolled in the trial. Before TCR sequencing, CD4+ and CD8+ T cells were separately sorted from peripheral blood. From a lookup of the germline V gene (reference sequence), CDR1 and CDR2 are LNHNV and YYDKDF. The CDR3, from cysteine to phenylalanine, totals 15 residues. Only CDR3 DNA remains: 45 bases, in frame from the first base. V loses 3 bases, J loses 5 bases, and the germline ends lie 13 bases apart. Genomic DNA was isolated from the sorted cells so that the TCRbeta CDR3 region could be sequenced. The immunoSEQ Assay was used for sequencing of TCRbeta CDR3 regions. TCRdb provides this immuneACCESS table in a form limited to in-frame rearrangements. Some clones are lacking; in checked studies, under half of them reflect an unresolved V gene, and why the rest are absent is not known. The sample includes more than 45,000 clones, with roughly 84% observed a single time. In total, the top ten clones hold around 4.5% of the sample.

Study-wide conclusions, independent of this receptor: Antigen specificity was not determined for the clonally expanded peripheral T cells. Low levels of normalized T-cell clonal expansion were also seen in some nonresponding patients. After ivuxolimab, expanded clones were on average more numerous among CD8+ T cells than among CD4+ T cells. In the 0.1-3.0 mg/kg groups, partial responders were among the patients with the lowest normalized peripheral clonal expansion, particularly in CD8+ T cells. Clonal expansion of both CD4+ and CD8+ blood T cells was observed from baseline to week 6 at doses 0.1 to 3.0 mg/kg.

A note on this clone: Its antigen is not yet known. Base qualities are not provided; no much larger clone lies one nucleotide away.

The TCR sequence derives from an adult with an advanced solid tumor such as melanoma, head and neck, liver or kidney cancer. The sequencing used CD4+ or CD8+ T cells sorted from blood, collected in a trial of the OX40 agonist ivuxolimab. In this chain, TRBV15 is recombined with TRBJ2-2; the D gene is possibly TRBD1 or TRBD2, with 5 bases matching each. This receptor has the CDR3 CATSSGTAGTGELFF. The nucleotide sequence reads as follows: TGTGCCACCAGCAGTGGGACGGCAGGGACCGGGGAGCTGTTTTTT.